The source of this T cell receptor beta chain is a study of early T cells in non-severe SARS-CoV-2 infection. Whole-study context: Investigators sequenced bulk RNA drawn from unsorted whole blood, and chains remained unpaired.

This clonotype has just a few counts. Antigen specificity is unknown. Germline CDR1 and CDR2: SGHRS and YFSETQ. The V end was cut by 4 bases, the J end by 10 bases, with 12 bases between. The CDR3 is made up of 12 amino acids. Study results and caveats: Private and CD4 specificities were missed by VDJdb matching, skewed to anti-spike CD8.

Researchers tagged individual cDNA molecules with unique molecular identifiers. Via MiXCR, TCRdb re-called the 5' RACE reads, giving one row per CDR3 protein. The sample contains about 61,000 distinct CDR3 sequences, around 11% of which appear only once. The sequence derives from an adult who was a healthcare worker with PCR-confirmed SARS-CoV-2 infection or an uninfected control (not recorded which). The donor label of this sample is uncertain. This chain links TRBV5-1 with TRBJ2-1, with D possibly TRBD2 on 5 matching bases. Here the sequenced sample was whole blood, taken at baseline. DNA of the CDR3: TGCGCCAGCAGCCCCCCCTCGGGGGAGCAGTTCTTC. Protein: CASSPPSGEQFF.